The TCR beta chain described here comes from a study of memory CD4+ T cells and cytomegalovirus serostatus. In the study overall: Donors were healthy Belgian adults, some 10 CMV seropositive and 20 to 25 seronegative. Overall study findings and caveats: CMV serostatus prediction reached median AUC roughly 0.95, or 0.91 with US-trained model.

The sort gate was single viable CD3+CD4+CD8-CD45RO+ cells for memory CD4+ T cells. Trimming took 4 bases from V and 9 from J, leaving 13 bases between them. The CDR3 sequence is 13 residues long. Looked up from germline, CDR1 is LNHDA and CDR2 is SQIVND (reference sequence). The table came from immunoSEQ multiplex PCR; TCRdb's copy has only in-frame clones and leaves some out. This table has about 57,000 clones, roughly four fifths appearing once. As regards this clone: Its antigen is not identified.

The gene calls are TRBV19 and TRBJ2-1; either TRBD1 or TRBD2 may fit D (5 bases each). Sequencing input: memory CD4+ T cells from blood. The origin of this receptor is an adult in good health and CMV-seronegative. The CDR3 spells CASSTQGTSEQFF. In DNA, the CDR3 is TGTGCCAGTAGTACCCAAGGGACCAGTGAGCAGTTCTTC.